The 32 T cell receptor beta chains presented below share a single source sample, sequenced in a study of kidney transplant recipient with SARS-CoV-2 infection. TCRdb ran MiXCR on the reads and lists one entry per CDR3 protein. Here the sample spans some 220,000 distinct CDR3 sequences, 29% being singletons. The sequencing used a blood sample, collected at baseline and between days 110 and 120 from a kidney transplant recipient. Source of these receptors: a male patient aged 25 to 39 who had COVID-19 and was a kidney transplant recipient. Some T cells may be supplied by the graft donor.

Ten or more counts support this clonotype. The rearrangement links TRBV7-9 to TRBJ1-3, with 7 bases matching TRBD1. Trimming cost V 6 bases and J 3 bases; bases outside gene matches: 11. This CDR3 spans 16 amino acids. The V gene's germline CDR1 is SEHNR and CDR2 FQNEAQ (reference sequence). CDR3 region: CASSSILQGDGNTIYF. For the CDR3, the DNA is TGTGCCAGCAGTTCAATCCTGCAGGGGGATGGAAACACCATATATTTT. Full variable domain (remainder filled in from reference TRBV7-9 and TRBJ1-3): DTGVSQNPRHKITKRGQNVTFRCDPISEHNRLYWYRQTLGQGPEFLTYFQNEAQLEKSRLLSDRFSAERPKGSFSTLEIQRTEQGDSAMYLCASSSILQGDGNTIYFGEGSWLTVV.

This clonotype was observed many times. The rearrangement links TRBV12-3 or TRBV12-4 to TRBJ1-2; D gene uncertain. V was shortened by 5 bases and J by 4 bases, with 23 bases between the two germline ends. CDR3 length: 17 amino acids. The CDR3 nucleotides read TGTGCCAGCAGTCATATTTACAGCTTCCGAAAGACCTATGGCTACACCTTC. Protein sequence: CASSHIYSFRKTYGYTF.

This clonotype has ten or more counts. The chain couples TRBV7-4 to TRBJ1-2; no definite D call. Germline assignment: CDR1 SGHVT and CDR2 SQSDAQ. The CDR3 extends over 17 amino acids. Trimming stripped 5 bases from V and 4 bases from J, with 23 bases between. Written as DNA, the CDR3 is TGTGCCAGCAGCACAACCTATTCAGCTCGAAAGACCTATGGCTACACCTTC. It translates to CASSTTYSARKTYGYTF.

About this clonotype itself: A much larger clonotype is one base distant, so this may be a read error. The chain carries TRBV7-9 and TRBJ1-2; D unresolved. Trimming pared 5 bases from V and 4 bases from J, leaving 23 bases between. Per germline, CDR1 SEHNR and CDR2 FQNEAQ (reference sequence). CDR3 length: 17 residues. DNA for the CDR3: TGTGCCAGCAGCCTTGCGAAATACCATGGAAGGACCTATGGCTACACCTTC. The encoded protein is CASSLAKYHGRTYGYTF.

Comment on this clonotype: The junction and the germline gene differ at one end; a read error may be behind it. This sequence joins TRBV19 and TRBJ2-3; D uncertain. Germline CDR1 reads LNHDA; CDR2 reads SQIVND (reference sequence). This CDR3 has 13 amino acids. The CDR3 here is CASSTGRTDTQYF. In nucleotides, the CDR3 is TGTGCCAGTAGTACCGGCCGCACAGATACGCAATATTTT.

This clonotype was observed at least ten times. The V gene is TRBV8-2, the J gene TRBJ2-6. TRBV8-2 is designated a pseudogene. This CDR3 comprises 17 residues. The CDR3 DNA is TGTGGCATTTATTATAGGATAACACAAAGTCGGGCCAACGTCCTGACTTTC. This sequence encodes CGIYYRITQSRANVLTF.

J is TRBJ2-7 and V is TRBV28; 12 bases fit TRBD2. V gave up 8 bases and J gave up 3 bases; unmatched junction bases: 5. In germline, CDR1 is MDHEN, CDR2 SYDVKM. This CDR3 is built from 14 residues. The CDR3 is CASGTSGLDYEQYF. The DNA of the CDR3 is TGTGCCAGCGGGACTAGCGGGTTGGACTACGAGCAGTACTTC.

The V gene is TRBV25-1, the J gene TRBJ2-5; a weak D match, TRBD1 (6 bases). CDR1 MGHDK and CDR2 SYGVNS come from the germline V gene. V lost 1 base, J lost 5 bases, and 8 bases lay in between. The CDR3 has 13 amino acids. CDR3 residues: CASSEWGQETQYF. The CDR3 nucleotides read TGTGCCAGCAGTGAATGGGGGCAGGAGACCCAGTACTTC.

In its sample, this clonotype was seen many times. The chain recombines TRBV11-3 with TRBJ2-1, with 7 bases matching TRBD2. Germline CDR1 is SGHNT and CDR2 is YENEEA. The CDR3 totals 15 residues. Losses at the gene ends were 5 bases for V and 9 bases for J; bases not matched to a gene: 13. This CDR3 is CASSPRSSGLIEQFF. CDR3 DNA: TGTGCCAGCAGCCCCCGGTCTAGCGGCCTAATTGAGCAGTTCTTC.

This clonotype came up many times. This chain links TRBV10-3 with TRBJ2-7, with D perhaps matching TRBD1 or TRBD2 (5 bases each). V gave up 10 bases and J gave up 2 bases, with 18 bases separating them. Germline lookup yields CDR1 ENHRY and CDR2 SYGVKD. The CDR3 has 14 amino acids. CDR3 in DNA: TGTGCCAGCGCGTCCGGGGACGGTGCCTACGAGCAGTACTTC. It encodes CASASGDGAYEQYF.

The chain is built from TRBV7-2 and TRBJ2-3, with D perhaps TRBD2 (6 bases). V lost 4 bases and J lost 0, with 17 bases in between. The CDR3 contains 17 residues. CDR1 and CDR2 from the germline V gene are SGHTA and FQGNSA. CDR3 sequence reads: CASSSGWGSGSTDTQYF. The CDR3 region has the DNA TGTGCCAGCAGCTCCGGATGGGGAAGCGGGAGCACAGATACGCAGTATTTT.

This clonotype was seen repeatedly, ten times or more. V gene TRBV29-1 combines with J gene TRBJ1-4; D perhaps matches TRBD1 (6 bases). Deletions cut 6 bases from V and 8 bases from J, with 13 bases between. From germline, CDR1 is SQVTM and CDR2 ANQGSEA. This CDR3 region has 12 residues. The CDR3 DNA sequence: TGCAGCGTGTGGGGGGGCAGGGAAAAACTGTTTTTT. Translation: CSVWGGREKLFF.

In the case of this clonotype: The conserved phenylalanine or tryptophan normally closing the CDR3 is absent here, so this likely arose from a read error. The chain uses TRBV10-2 and TRBJ1-2; D remains ambiguous. Trimming took off 4 bases at V and 4 bases at J, with 22 bases between the two ends. This CDR3 region has 17 residues. Germline values: CDR1 WSHSY, CDR2 SAAADI. Here the CDR3 reads CASSAGSTSRKTYGYTL. CDR3 nucleotides: TGCGCCAGCAGTGCGGGTTCCACTTCTAGAAAGACCTATGGCTACACCCTC.

The table lists this clonotype with many counts. J is TRBJ2-1 and V is TRBV7-9, with D possibly called TRBD1 or TRBD2 (7 bases each). The CDR3 totals 16 residues. The germline CDR1 and CDR2 sequences are SEHNR and FQNEAQ (reference sequence). The ends were cut back, 8 bases at V and 4 bases at J, with 21 bases in the middle. The CDR3 here is CASSPGSGTAYNEQFF. The CDR3 DNA sequence: TGTGCCAGCTCCCCAGGGAGCGGGACAGCGTACAATGAGCAGTTCTTC.

This clonotype was observed many times. The chain uses TRBV28 and TRBJ2-3; D unresolved. The length of the CDR3 is 15 residues. Germline V CDR1 and CDR2: MDHEN, SYDVKM. Trimming left V 1 base short and J 3 bases short, with 11 bases between. The CDR3 protein is CASSLSKRWTDTQYF. CDR3 nucleotides: TGTGCCAGCAGTTTATCTAAGCGCTGGACAGATACGCAGTATTTT.

On this clonotype: This could be a read error, since a much larger clone is one nucleotide away. V and J are TRBV28 and TRBJ1-2; D is uncertain. CDR3 length equals 14 residues. From germline, CDR1 is MDHEN and CDR2 SYDVKM. The CDR3 protein is CASGLLVQFYGYTF. The CDR3 coding sequence is TGTGCCAGCGGTTTGTTGGTTCAGTTCTATGGCTACACCTTC.

This clonotype has at least ten counts. The chain is built from TRBV8-2 and TRBJ2-6. TRBV8-2 has pseudogene status. This CDR3 comprises 17 residues. Here the CDR3 reads CGIHARITQSRANVLTF. CDR3 in DNA: TGTGGCATCCACGCCAGGATAACACAAAGTCGGGCCAACGTCCTGACTTTC.

For this clonotype: This may be a read error: a much more frequent sequence differs by one nucleotide. This chain connects TRBV20-1 to TRBJ2-7; D tentatively fits TRBD1 or TRBD2 (6 bases each). The CDR3 consists of 15 residues. Per germline, CDR1 DFQATT and CDR2 SNEGSKA (reference sequence). The CDR3 nucleotides are TGCGGTGCTAGAGGGGGGCCGAGGACTCGCTACGAGCAGTACTTC. Protein: CGARGGPRTRYEQYF.

A note on this clonotype: With a much larger clone just one base away, this may be a read error. The chain joins TRBV4-3 to TRBJ1-2; unclear D gene. Germline lookup yields CDR1 LGHNA and CDR2 YSLEER. The CDR3 runs to 13 residues. CDR3 loop: CASSQDNNYGHTF. CDR3 in DNA: TGCGCCAGCAGCCAAGATAACAACTATGGCCACACCTTC.

Comments on this clonotype: A read error is likely here: a far larger clone is one base away. This chain uses TRBV3-1 with TRBJ2-7, with 9 bases aligning to TRBD1. Germline V gives CDR1 LGHDT, CDR2 YNNKEL (reference sequence). The CDR3 spans 14 residues. DNA for the CDR3: TGTGCCAGAAGCCGAGGGACAGGGTCCTACGAGCAGTACTTC. Residues: CARSRGTGSYEQYF.

The genes are TRBV7-9 and TRBJ2-3, with D unclear. Germline V gene lookup returns CDR1 SEHNR and CDR2 FQNEAQ (reference sequence). The germline V and J ends were trimmed by 0 bases and 5 bases, with 9 bases remaining between them. The CDR3 extends over 14 amino acids. The CDR3 sequence is CASSLASLGDTQYF. For the CDR3, the DNA is TGTGCCAGCAGCTTAGCTAGTTTGGGAGATACGCAGTATTTT.

This clonotype was recorded many times. This rearrangement joins TRBV6-1 to TRBJ1-2; D gene uncertain. Trimming stripped 5 bases from V and 4 bases from J, with 23 bases between. CDR3 length equals 17 residues. Germline CDR1 MNHNS, CDR2 SASEGT. The CDR3 reads CASSLKVECRKTYGYTF. The CDR3 bases are TGTGCCAGCAGTCTAAAGGTGGAATGTAGAAAGACCTATGGCTACACCTTC.

This clonotype was detected many times. The J gene is TRBJ2-7, the V gene TRBV7-2, with TRBD2 as a possible D gene (7 bases). Germline assignment: CDR1 SGHTA and CDR2 FQGNSA. This CDR3 comprises 14 residues. Trimming stripped 5 bases from V and 2 bases from J, with 13 bases between. CDR3 residues: CASSRPGGTYEQYF. Written as DNA, the CDR3 is TGTGCCAGCAGCCGACCGGGGGGCACCTACGAGCAGTACTTC. The full variable domain, its missing parts supplied by reference TRBV7-2 and TRBJ2-7, is GAGVSQSPSNKVTEKGKDVELRCDPISGHTALYWYRQSLGQGLEFLIYFQGNSAPDKSGLPSDRFSAERTGGSVSTLTIQRTQQEDSAVYLCASSRPGGTYEQYFGPGTRLTVT.

To note about this clonotype: A much larger clone lies a single base off, so this may be a read error. Likely a read error: the CDR3 ends without its conserved phenylalanine or tryptophan. The CDR3 is CASSMLGPYGKTYGYTS. Here the CDR3 DNA reads TGTGCCAGCAGTATGCTAGGGCCTTACGGAAAGACCTATGGCTACACCTCC. This sequence joins TRBV6-9 and TRBJ1-2; D is ambiguous. The V end was cut by 5 bases, the J end by 4 bases, with 23 bases between. The CDR3 extends over 17 amino acids. The germline CDR1 and CDR2 sequences are MNHGY and SVAAGI.

For this clonotype: This could be a read error, since a much larger clone is one nucleotide away. The chain uses TRBV6-5 and TRBJ1-4; 7 bases fit TRBD1. Losses at the gene ends were 7 bases for V and 3 bases for J; bases not matched to a gene: 8. The length of the CDR3 is 15 residues. The germline gives CDR1 MNHEY, CDR2 SVGAGI. This CDR3 is CASNVTGVANEKLFF. In DNA form, the CDR3 reads TGTGCCAGCAATGTTACAGGGGTGGCTAATGAAAAACTGTTTTTT.

This clonotype was observed many times. V gene TRBV2 combines with J gene TRBJ2-1; tentatively, D is TRBD1 (5 bases). Germline V gene data show CDR1 as SNHLY and CDR2 as FYNNEI. There are 14 residues in the CDR3. V gave up 6 bases and J gave up 8 bases, with 17 bases separating them. The DNA of the CDR3 is TGTGCCAGCAGATCGAACAGGATTTTGGATGAGCAGTTCTTC. Amino acids: CASRSNRILDEQFF. Full variable domain (remainder filled in from reference TRBV2 and TRBJ2-1): EPEVTQTPSHQVTQMGQEVILRCVPISNHLYFYWYRQILGQKVEFLVSFYNNEISEKSEIFDDQFSVERPDGSNFTLKIRSTKLEDSAMYFCASRSNRILDEQFFGPGTRLTVL.

The table lists this clonotype with many counts. The junction does not match germline at one end; this may be a read error. The rearrangement uses TRBV12-3 or TRBV12-4 and TRBJ2-1; 11 bases are a match to TRBD2. The CDR3 sequence is 16 residues long. The DNA of the CDR3 is TGTGCCAGCAGTCTAGCGGGGGGTCCCTCCTACAATGAGCAGTTCTTC. This translates into CASSLAGGPSYNEQFF.

On this clonotype: Relative to the germline gene, one junction end is altered; a read error may explain this. The rearrangement uses TRBV5-1 and TRBJ1-2; 7 nucleotides line up with TRBD1. Germline CDR1 SGHRS, CDR2 YFSETQ. The CDR3 runs to 15 residues. CDR3 in DNA: TGCGCCAGCGGCTTGGGGGGGACAGCGAACTATGGCTACACCTTC. It codes for CASGLGGTANYGYTF.

In this sample, this clonotype turned up many times. The chain carries TRBV20-1 and TRBJ1-2; no reliable D call. V was shortened by 0 bases and J by 2 bases, with 13 bases between the two germline ends. This CDR3 has 15 residues. Germline CDR1 and CDR2: DFQATT and SNEGSKA (reference sequence). The CDR3 DNA is TGCAGTGCTAGAGATTTCGAGAAAGTGAACTATGGCTACACCTTC. Protein: CSARDFEKVNYGYTF.

This clonotype showed up many times. This chain joins TRBV10-3 and TRBJ2-2, with D tentatively TRBD1 (6 bases). CDR1 and CDR2 (germline): ENHRY, SYGVKD. The CDR3 contains 15 residues. The ends were cut back, 3 bases at V and 4 bases at J, with 12 bases in the middle. The CDR3 sequence: CAISDLGAGTGELFF. Here the CDR3 DNA reads TGTGCCATCAGTGATTTGGGGGCGGGCACCGGGGAGCTGTTTTTT.

This clonotype was detected many times. The gene calls are TRBV18 and TRBJ1-6; D gene unclear. The germline CDR1 and CDR2 sequences are KGHSH and LQKENI. The CDR3 extends over 12 amino acids. V lost 6 bases, J lost 14 bases, and 14 bases lay in between. CDR3 bases: TGTGCCAGCTCGCCCGATCAGGTTGCCCTCCACTTT. Its translation: CASSPDQVALHF.

In its sample, this clonotype was seen many times. The CDR3 sequence: CARADVVVRKTYGYTF. The CDR3 DNA reads as TGTGCCAGAGCTGATGTAGTGGTGAGAAAGACCTATGGCTACACCTTC. The chain employs TRBV5-3 and TRBJ1-2, with D hard to call. TRBV5-3 carries the ORF label, with uncertain function. Trimming took 7 bases from V and 4 from J, leaving 23 bases between them. The CDR3 spans 16 residues.